This passage covers 14 T cell receptor beta chains from one sample sequenced in a study of blood T cell repertoires in COVID-19. Profiling relied on immunoSEQ multiplex PCR, and the TCRdb table lists in-frame clones only, not all of them. Of approximately 400,000 clones listed, 88% are singletons. The sequenced sample consisted of PBMCs or T cells enriched from blood (not recorded which). The origin of the receptors is a woman aged 18-35 years who had recovered from COVID-19.

The V and J genes are TRBV9 and TRBJ2-2; 14 bases map to TRBD2. V was clipped by 3 bases and J by 4 bases; unmatched bases: 5. This CDR3 comprises 17 residues. Germline V gene data show CDR1 as SGDLS and CDR2 as YYNGEE. As DNA, the CDR3 is TGTGCCAGCAGCGAGGGGACTAGCGGGGGATCCACCGGGGAGCTGTTTTTT. Protein sequence: CASSEGTSGGSTGELFF. The variable domain in full, completed from reference TRBV9 and TRBJ2-2, reads DSGVTQTPKHLITATGQRVTLRCSPRSGDLSVYWYQQSLDQGLQFLIQYYNGEERAKGNILERFSAQQFPDLHSELNLSSLELGDSALYFCASSEGTSGGSTGELFFGEGSRLTVL.

This chain links TRBV19 with TRBJ1-1; possible D gene TRBD1, 5 bases. Between the trimmed V and J ends, which lost 3 bases and 4 bases, there was a span of 21 bases. CDR3 length equals 17 residues. Germline lookup yields CDR1 LNHDA and CDR2 SQIVND (reference sequence). The CDR3: CASSILEGVRPGTEAFF. The CDR3 DNA reads TGTGCCAGTAGTATTTTGGAAGGGGTGAGGCCCGGCACTGAAGCTTTCTTT.

The V call is TRBV7-2, the J call TRBJ1-5; D call uncertain. The CDR3 has 15 amino acids. V gave up 5 bases and J gave up 9 bases, with 20 bases separating them. CDR1 and CDR2 (germline): SGHTA, FQGNSA. CDR3: CASSPSPSPGRPQHF. CDR3 DNA: TGTGCCAGCAGCCCAAGCCCCTCCCCGGGTCGGCCCCAGCATTTT.

CDR3 residues: CASSLNTGGSNSPLHF. As DNA, the CDR3 is TGTGCCAGCAGCTTGAATACAGGGGGTTCGAATTCACCCCTCCACTTT. The chain recombines TRBV5-6 with TRBJ1-6; 8 bases are a match to TRBD1. The V and J ends lost 1 base and 7 bases, in that order; junction bases with no gene match: 7. CDR1 is SGHDT, CDR2 YYEEEE, per germline. The CDR3 totals 16 residues. Using reference TRBV5-6 and TRBJ1-6 for the parts outside the CDR3, the full variable domain is DAGVTQSPTHLIKTRGQQVTLRCSPKSGHDTVSWYQQALGQGPQFIFQYYEEEERQRGNFPDRFSGHQFPNYSSELNVNALLLGDSALYLCASSLNTGGSNSPLHFGNGTRLTVT.

This sequence joins TRBV27 and TRBJ1-2, with D possibly being TRBD1 (6 bases). With 5 bases removed from V and 4 bases from J, the gap between germline ends came to 8 bases. Germline CDR1 and CDR2: MNHEY and SMNVEV (reference sequence). CDR3 length: 12 amino acids. CDR3 residues: CASSQQGYGYTF. The CDR3 DNA follows: TGTGCCAGCAGTCAACAGGGCTATGGCTACACCTTC.

V usage is TRBV18 and J usage is TRBJ2-2, with 11 bases fitting TRBD2. V shed 3 bases, J shed 4 bases, and the junction held 4 bases outside the gene matches. CDR3 length: 16 amino acids. Per germline, CDR1 KGHSH and CDR2 LQKENI. In nucleotides, the CDR3 is TGTGCCAGCTCACCCTCTAGCGGGGGGTCCACCGGGGAGCTGTTTTTT. Translation gives CASSPSSGGSTGELFF.

The chain carries TRBV7-2 and TRBJ1-2; maybe TRBD1 (6 bases). Trimming removed 3 bases at V and 5 bases at J, with 13 bases between. There are 14 residues in the CDR3. Per the germline V gene, CDR1 is SGHTA and CDR2 is FQGNSA. This CDR3 reads CASSFRDIGYGYTF. Written as DNA, the CDR3 is TGTGCCAGCAGCTTTAGGGACATCGGATATGGCTACACCTTC.

This chain links TRBV4-1 with TRBJ1-5; D is unresolved. The V end was cut by 1 base, the J end by 1 base, with 11 bases between. Germline V gene lookup returns CDR1 MGHRA and CDR2 YSYEKL. There are 16 residues in the CDR3. The CDR3 DNA sequence: TGCGCCAGCAGCCAAGGTTTTCTGGGCAGCAATCAGCCCCAGCATTTT. The encoded protein is CASSQGFLGSNQPQHF.

J is TRBJ2-7 and V is TRBV9; 7 positions agree with TRBD2. Germline V lookup: CDR1 SGDLS, CDR2 YYNGEE. This CDR3 contains 15 residues. Trimming cost V 0 bases and J 1 base; bases outside gene matches: 4. CDR3 sequence: CASSVAPAGSYEQYF. The CDR3 DNA is TGTGCCAGCAGCGTAGCGCCAGCGGGATCCTACGAGCAGTACTTC.

This clone appeared a few times. V is TRBV19 and J is TRBJ1-4, with D hard to call. CDR3 length: 15 amino acids. Trimming pared 1 base from V and 0 bases from J, leaving 6 bases between. Germline CDR1 and CDR2: LNHDA and SQIVND (reference sequence). The CDR3 DNA reads TGTGCCAGTAGTATAGTGGAGGCAACTAATGAAAAACTGTTTTTT. Amino acids: CASSIVEATNEKLFF. Full variable domain (remainder filled in from reference TRBV19 and TRBJ1-4): DGGITQSPKYLFRKEGQNVTLSCEQNLNHDAMYWYRQDPGQGLRLIYYSQIVNDFQKGDIAEGYSVSREKKESFPLTVTSAQKNPTAFYLCASSIVEATNEKLFFGSGTQLSVL.

The rearrangement links TRBV18 to TRBJ2-1; 9 nucleotides align to TRBD1. The junction had 5 bases not matched to a gene; V was cut back by 2 bases and J by 3 bases. Germline-derived CDR1 and CDR2 are KGHSH and LQKENI. The length of the CDR3 is 16 residues. The CDR3 here is CASSPSGTGSYNEQFF. The CDR3 DNA reads as TGTGCCAGCTCACCAAGCGGGACAGGGAGCTACAATGAGCAGTTCTTC.

The chain couples TRBV27 to TRBJ2-7; a possible D gene is TRBD2 (6 bases). The V end was cut by 0 bases, the J end by 3 bases, with 18 bases between. Germline V gene sequence: CDR1 MNHEY, CDR2 SMNVEV (reference sequence). The CDR3 length is 17 residues. The CDR3 sequence is CASSLSIGRDLRYEQYF. The CDR3 nucleotides read TGTGCCAGCAGTTTATCGATCGGAAGGGACTTGCGCTACGAGCAGTACTTC.

V is TRBV6-5 and J is TRBJ1-1; D is unclear. Germline CDR1 MNHEY, CDR2 SVGAGI. V was trimmed by 4 bases and J by 3 bases, leaving 12 bases between them. This CDR3 is built from 14 residues. CDR3 sequence (DNA): TGTGCCAGCAGTTCGCGGGGTTTCGACACTGAAGCTTTCTTT. Encoded protein: CASSSRGFDTEAFF.

The V call is TRBV2, the J call TRBJ2-7, with TRBD2 as a possible D gene (7 bases). In germline, CDR1 is SNHLY, CDR2 FYNNEI. CDR3 length equals 13 residues. V dropped 8 bases and J dropped 3 bases, with 14 bases sitting between them. The CDR3 region has the DNA TGTGCCAGCGGGGAGGGGGGCTACTACGAGCAGTACTTC. Translation gives CASGEGGYYEQYF.